This TCR beta chain was profiled in a study of blood T cell repertoires in COVID-19. Background on the study: COVID-19 samples from acute and convalescent phases originated in the United States, Italy and Spain. Sources were T cells, B-cell-depleted T cells, or PBMCs; the material itself was cDNA or gDNA.

The ends were cut back, 3 bases at V and 9 bases at J, with 18 bases in the middle. The germline gives CDR1 GTSNPN, CDR2 SVGIG (reference sequence). This CDR3 has 14 residues. Authors' processing steps: Amplification with reference gene primers provided the estimates of nucleated cell counts. The repertoire was sequenced with immunoSEQ multiplex PCR; TCRdb's copy has only in-frame clones and lacks some. The DNA gave D and trimming, while V, J and clone size come from that table. The repertoire holds about 80,000 clones, with roughly 76% as singletons. The sequence was obtained from a man in his sixties or seventies with active or convalescent COVID-19. The rearrangement links TRBV30 to TRBJ2-1; D uncertain. The sample taken for sequencing was peripheral blood. CDR3 protein: CAWRDTTKLSEQFF. DNA of the CDR3: TGTGCCTGGAGAGATACTACCAAGCTCAGTGAGCAGTTCTTC.